This T cell receptor (beta chain) was recorded in a study of T cells in Graves' hyperthyroidism and ophthalmopathy. The authors took PBMCs from roughly 9.3 ml fresh peripheral blood. General observations from the study: Researchers found most expanded thyroid clonotypes above 0.001 in blood as well. The model foresaw ophthalmopathy a median roughly 6 months prior to onset.

Authors of the study amplified TCR beta CDR3 regions from RNA transcripts. TCR CDR3 underwent first-round RT-PCR with the HTBI primer set. TCRdb called the multiplex PCR reads again in MiXCR, with one record for every CDR3 protein. The table records roughly 400,000 distinct CDR3 sequences, 15% to 18% of them present only once. This clonotype was observed a handful of times. Its target is unknown. Looked up from germline, CDR1 is LGHNA and CDR2 is YNFKEQ. Between the trimmed V and J ends, which lost 1 base and 4 bases, there was a span of 10 bases. The length of the CDR3 is 14 residues. V gene TRBV4-2 combines with J gene TRBJ2-5, with a possible D match to TRBD2 (6 bases). Sequencing was performed on blood. The sequence was collected from a woman between 18 and 30 years old with Graves' hyperthyroidism that later progressed to Graves' ophthalmopathy. CDR3 in amino acids: CASSQGTSIETQYF. In DNA, the CDR3 is TGTGCCAGCAGCCAAGGTACTAGCATAGAGACCCAGTACTTC.